This TCR beta chain was sequenced for a study of shared clonotypes between healthy human individuals. Germline-derived CDR1 and CDR2 are SGHRS and YFSETQ. V lost 1 base to trimming and J lost 1 base, with 9 bases between them. This CDR3 has 16 amino acids. Using immunoSEQ multiplex PCR, the repertoire was profiled, and TCRdb retains in-frame clones only, with some absent. This sample has some 1 million clones, with around 76% found just once. J is TRBJ2-6 and V is TRBV5-1; D is undetermined. The sample comprised memory CD4+ T cells sorted from blood. Subset specified: CD45RA-negative fraction. This TCR was recovered from a man aged 18-30 years in good health. The DNA of the CDR3 is TGCGCCAGCAGCTTGAGCCCTAGTTCTGGGGCCAACGTCCTGACTTTC. Protein: CASSLSPSSGANVLTF.